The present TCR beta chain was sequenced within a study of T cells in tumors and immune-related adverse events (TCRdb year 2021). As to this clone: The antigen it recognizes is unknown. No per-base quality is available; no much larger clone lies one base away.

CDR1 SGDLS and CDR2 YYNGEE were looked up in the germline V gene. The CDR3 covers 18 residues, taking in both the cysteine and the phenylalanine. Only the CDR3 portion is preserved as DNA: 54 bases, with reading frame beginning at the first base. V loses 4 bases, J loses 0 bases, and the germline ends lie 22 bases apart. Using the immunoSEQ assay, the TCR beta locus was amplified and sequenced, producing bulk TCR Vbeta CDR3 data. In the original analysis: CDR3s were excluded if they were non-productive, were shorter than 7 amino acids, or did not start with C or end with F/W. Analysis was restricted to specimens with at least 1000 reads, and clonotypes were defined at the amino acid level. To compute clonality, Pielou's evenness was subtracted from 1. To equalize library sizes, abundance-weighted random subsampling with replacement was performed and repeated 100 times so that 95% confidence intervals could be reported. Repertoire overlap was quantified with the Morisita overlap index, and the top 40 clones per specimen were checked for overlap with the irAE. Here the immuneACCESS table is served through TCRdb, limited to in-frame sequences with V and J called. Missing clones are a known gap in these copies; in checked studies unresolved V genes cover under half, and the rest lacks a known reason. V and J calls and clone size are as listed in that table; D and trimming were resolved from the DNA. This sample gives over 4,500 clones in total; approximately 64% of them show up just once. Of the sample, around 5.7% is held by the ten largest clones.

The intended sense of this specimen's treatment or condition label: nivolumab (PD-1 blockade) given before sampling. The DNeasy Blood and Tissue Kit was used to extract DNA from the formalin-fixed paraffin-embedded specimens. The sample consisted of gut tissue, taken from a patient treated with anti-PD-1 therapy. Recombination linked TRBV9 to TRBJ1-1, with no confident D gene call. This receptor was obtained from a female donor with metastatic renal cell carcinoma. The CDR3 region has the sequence CASSPRPGDYIMNTEAFF. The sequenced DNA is TGTGCCAGCAGCCCGAGGCCAGGAGACTATATTATGAACACTGAAGCTTTCTTT.